The 12 T cell receptor beta chains given below trace back to one sample, sequenced in a study of T cell responses to AZD1222 COVID-19 vaccine. Sequencing was performed with immunoSEQ multiplex PCR; in TCRdb, only in-frame clones are kept and a portion is missing. The sample has under 200,000 clones, 88% seen once. The material was peripheral blood, obtained on day 0 of AZD1222 vaccination. The receptors derive from an adult in good health.

The V gene is TRBV6-5, the J gene TRBJ1-1; the D gene is possibly TRBD1 (5 bases). The CDR3 covers 15 residues. Trimming stripped 0 bases from V and 4 bases from J, with 12 bases between. CDR1 and CDR2 (germline): MNHEY, SVGAGI. CDR3 in amino acids: CASSYSNRGSTEAFF. The CDR3 region has the DNA TGTGCCAGCAGTTACTCGAACCGGGGGTCCACTGAAGCTTTCTTT.

The chain is built from TRBV14 and TRBJ2-1, with TRBD2 identical over 8 bases. The CDR3 loop spans 15 amino acids. Germline V gives CDR1 SGHDN, CDR2 FVKESK. The V segment lost 2 bases and the J segment 4 bases; nucleotides outside the gene matches: 4. The CDR3 protein is CASSQISGNYNEQFF. The CDR3 coding sequence is TGTGCCAGCAGCCAAATTAGCGGGAATTACAATGAGCAGTTCTTC. Based on the CDR3 plus reference TRBV14 and TRBJ2-1, the full variable domain is EAGVTQFPSHSVIEKGQTVTLRCDPISGHDNLYWYRRVMGKEIKFLLHFVKESKQDESGMPNNRFLAERTGGTYSTLKVQPAELEDSGVYFCASSQISGNYNEQFFGPGTRLTVL.

The gene calls are TRBV4-1 and TRBJ1-1; 10 bases align to TRBD1. The CDR3 extends over 17 amino acids. Germline assignment: CDR1 MGHRA and CDR2 YSYEKL. Trimming at V came to 4 bases and at J to 3 bases, leaving 11 bases not matched to a gene. CDR3 loop: CASSPLDRGQGHTEAFF. DNA for the CDR3: TGCGCCAGCAGCCCCTTAGACAGGGGGCAAGGTCACACTGAAGCTTTCTTT.

J is TRBJ1-3 and V is TRBV19; 9 nucleotides match TRBD1. Per germline, CDR1 LNHDA and CDR2 SQIVND (reference sequence). V shed 5 bases, J shed 1 base, and the junction held 9 bases outside the gene matches. This CDR3 spans 17 amino acids. The CDR3 loop is CASSVTGGLRSGNTIYF. The CDR3 DNA is TGTGCCAGTAGTGTCACAGGGGGCCTCCGTTCTGGAAACACCATATATTTT.

The chain is built from TRBV5-6 and TRBJ2-5, with D possibly matching TRBD2 (5 bases). V lost 3 bases and J 6 bases, leaving 9 bases between the germline ends. Germline V gives CDR1 SGHDT, CDR2 YYEEEE. The CDR3 length is 12 residues. CDR3 in amino acids: CASSSLGKTQYF. In nucleotides, the CDR3 is TGTGCCAGCAGCTCACTAGGGAAGACCCAGTACTTC.

In its sample, this clone was seen a few times. The V call is TRBV7-8, the J call TRBJ1-2; no firm D call. CDR1 and CDR2 from the germline V gene are SGHVS and FQNEAQ. The CDR3 contains 15 residues. Trimming pared 5 bases from V and 3 bases from J, leaving 16 bases between. DNA for the CDR3: TGTGCCAGCAGCCCTCTCGATAGGTACGACTATGGCTACACCTTC. It yields the protein CASSPLDRYDYGYTF.

This chain connects TRBV5-4 to TRBJ2-2; TRBD2 might be the D (6 bases). Germline CDR1 is SGHNT and CDR2 is YYREEE (reference sequence). The CDR3 has 17 residues. The ends were cut back, 3 bases at V and 7 bases at J, with 22 bases in the middle. Here the CDR3 reads CASSSGSTTRGYGELFF. As DNA, the CDR3 is TGTGCCAGCAGCTCAGGATCGACTACGCGGGGTTACGGGGAGCTGTTTTTT.

The rearrangement joins TRBV28 to TRBJ1-4; D unclear. This CDR3 has 15 residues. Germline values: CDR1 MDHEN, CDR2 SYDVKM. V gave up 2 bases and J gave up 2 bases, with 9 bases separating them. The CDR3 DNA is TGTGCCAGCAGTTTAAGCACGGCTACTAATGAAAAACTGTTTTTT. Amino acids: CASSLSTATNEKLFF.

The chain is built from TRBV6-5 and TRBJ2-7, with D perhaps TRBD1 (6 bases). Trimming pared 1 base from V and 5 bases from J, leaving 12 bases between. Per germline, CDR1 MNHEY and CDR2 SVGAGI. The CDR3 runs 14 residues. The CDR3 protein is CASSYYNRAHEQYF. The CDR3 DNA follows: TGTGCCAGCAGTTACTATAACAGGGCTCACGAGCAGTACTTC.

This clone was counted once. This chain joins TRBV15 and TRBJ1-5, with a tentative D call TRBD1 (6 bases). The CDR3 covers 19 residues. Germline values: CDR1 LNHNV, CDR2 YYDKDF (reference sequence). The V end was cut by 0 bases, the J end by 2 bases, with 20 bases between. CDR3 sequence: CATSRDHIGGGYGNQPQHF. As DNA, the CDR3 is TGTGCCACCAGCAGAGATCACATCGGAGGGGGATATGGCAATCAGCCCCAGCATTTT.

The gene calls are TRBV5-1 and TRBJ1-1; TRBD1 might be the D (6 bases). Germline lookup yields CDR1 SGHRS and CDR2 YFSETQ. The CDR3 runs to 14 residues. V shed 4 bases and J shed 4 bases, with 14 bases lying between them. CDR3: CASSPGDQGTEAFF. The CDR3 DNA is TGCGCCAGCAGCCCAGGGGATCAAGGCACTGAAGCTTTCTTT.

The CDR3 loop reads CASSFDGWNTIYF. The CDR3 DNA reads as TGTGCCAGCAGTTTCGATGGGTGGAACACCATATATTTT. The V call is TRBV28, the J call TRBJ1-3; D is uncertain. The germline V gene has CDR1 MDHEN and CDR2 SYDVKM. V was cut by 3 bases and J by 7 bases, with 10 bases left in between. This CDR3 is built from 13 residues.